This T cell receptor (beta chain) stems from a study of T cell repertoires in cytomegalovirus infection. Background on the study: Public TCR beta signatures were indicative of both CMV infection and a matching HLA type.

Comments on this clonotype: What it binds is unknown.

In germline, CDR1 is LGHNA, CDR2 YSLEER. V lost 5 bases to trimming and J lost 4 bases; unmatched junction nucleotides: 10. The CDR3 contains 15 residues. TCRdb itself ran the reads through MiXCR, one entry per CDR3 protein. This sample yields 370,000 or so distinct CDR3 sequences, of which 34% are seen a single time; roughly 12% belongs to the top ten. This TCR came from a human donor in good health (CMV status not recorded). Some clones in this sample may be carry-over from other donors' samples. The material sequenced was cultured PBMCs, taken from culture after CMV antigen stimulation. The chain uses TRBV4-3 and TRBJ1-2; 7 bases line up with TRBD1. The DNA for the CDR3 is TGCGCCAGCAGCTCCGAACCTGGGACAGTCTATGGCTACACCTTC. This sequence encodes CASSSEPGTVYGYTF.